This T cell receptor (beta chain) was sequenced in a study of shared clonotypes between healthy human individuals (dated by TCRdb to the early 2020s). Looking at the study overall: A few men and a couple of women, aged 18 to 49 years, made up the cohort. Leukapheresis yielded between about 0.9 and 9.5 billion PBMCs per donor. To increase sequencing depth and limit assay-specific biases, TCR repertoire library preparation and sequencing were carried out by different laboratories using diverse techniques. The study deeply sequenced blood TCR repertoires of about five healthy adults to estimate repertoire size and the extent of clonotype sharing between individuals.

Healthy HIV-negative adults with no recently reported acute infections or vaccinations were included as donors. All donors were Caucasian adults living in Nashville, Tennessee, USA. For unsorted samples, approximately 89 million PBMCs were counted, and genomic DNA was extracted using the QIAamp DNA Blood Mini kit. Blood was obtained by leukapheresis, after which PBMCs were separated by Ficoll-Histopaque density gradient centrifugation and cryopreserved in liquid nitrogen vapor phase. From cysteine to phenylalanine, the CDR3 is 14 amino acids long. Kept here is only the CDR3 DNA, which spans 42 bases and is read in frame from base 1. The germline V gene (reference sequence) sets CDR1 to GTSNPN and CDR2 to SVGIG. Relative to germline, V is missing 4 bases and J is missing 7 bases, with 8 bases of the junction outside any gene match. Using the deep immunoSEQ assay, multiplex PCR amplified TCR CDR3 regions from genomic DNA. Extracted genomic DNA from each cell subset was distributed evenly across all wells of several immunoSEQ 96-well plates, and each plate was treated as a replicate. For unsorted PBMC, approximately 310 ng genomic DNA, equal to approximately 30,000 T cell genomes, was loaded into each replicate PCR. Ten immunoSEQ deep assay plates were used to sequence unsorted PBMC genomic DNA. Purified libraries were measured with a Qubit 3.0 fluorometer, size-checked on a Bioanalyzer 2100, and measured again with the KAPA Library Quantification kit. Every immunoSEQ 96-well plate was sequenced on a separate single-read 150-cycle Illumina NextSeq 550 flow cell. The study's processing was this. Because the immunoSEQ output held only junctional sequences and lacked quality scores, the filtering could not match the filtering applied to full-length reads. To assign V/J genes and CDR3, sequences were annotated against IMGT germline references using PyIR, a Python wrapper for IgBLAST v1.9. Reads were removed for weak V/J assignments (E-value above 1e-6), missing CDR3, stop codons, out-of-frame junctions, or ambiguous translated residues. A V3J clonotype was defined by an identical inferred V gene, J gene, and CDR3 amino acid sequence. Percentage overlap between repertoires was computed as shared unique clonotypes divided by the size of the smaller repertoire. Repertoire richness was assessed with RTK rarefaction, the Chao1 estimator, and Recon v2.1 estimates of unobserved clonotypes. What TCRdb holds here is the immuneACCESS table cut down to in-frame rearrangements. Part of the clones is not present; checked against another copy, under half of the missing clones reflect an unresolved V gene, and the others are unexplained. V and J calls and clone size are as listed in that table; D and trimming were resolved from the DNA. A total of about 500,000 clones appear in this sample, roughly four fifths of them only once. The leading ten clones occupy about 12% of the sample.

Points on this clone: Its antigen is currently not known. No much larger clonotype is one base removed from it; base qualities were not supplied.

What the research found in general, with its limitations: The small number of donors limited the genetic and exposure-history diversity represented. Sampling was restricted to blood, and TCR repertoires in tissue are likely to differ from TCR repertoires in blood. Based on pairwise subsampling, the degree of clonotype sharing among donors was expected to be affected by sequencing depth.

The sequence was collected from a middle-aged woman in good health. Some clones in this sample may be carry-over from other donors' samples. The sequenced sample was PBMCs. The chain employs TRBV30 and TRBJ2-1, with 9 central nucleotides matching TRBD2. This receptor carries the CDR3 CAWNPGAGGNEQFF. The DNA reads as follows: TGTGCCTGGAACCCGGGGGCGGGAGGGAATGAGCAGTTCTTC.